This T cell receptor (beta chain) is from a study of PD-1 blockade in classical Hodgkin lymphoma. The patients all showed relapse after autologous stem cell transplantation, while their brentuximab vedotin exposure varied. The junction had 7 bases not matched to a gene; V was cut back by 6 bases and J by 7 bases. The CDR3 is made up of 14 amino acids. Germline V gene data show CDR1 as SNHLY and CDR2 as FYNNEI. Produced via immunoSEQ multiplex PCR; TCRdb's table is partial and in-frame only. The data show over 10,000 clones, with around 92% seen just once and over 9.5% held by the top ten. The clonotype originates from a human donor with classical Hodgkin lymphoma. This material consisted of peripheral blood mononuclear cells (PBMCs), taken at baseline. The V call is TRBV2, the J call TRBJ1-5, with 9 nucleotides matching TRBD1. For the CDR3, the DNA is TGTGCCAGCAGAGGGACAGGGCCTCTCCAGCCCCAGCATTTT. Its translation is CASRGTGPLQPQHF.